This T cell receptor beta chain was documented in a study of blood T cell repertoires in COVID-19. CDR1 and CDR2 from the germline V gene are SGHNT and YENEEA. This CDR3 has 18 amino acids. Trimming cost V 1 base and J 5 bases; bases outside gene matches: 13. The table came from immunoSEQ multiplex PCR; TCRdb's copy has only in-frame clones and leaves some out. Found here are 310,000 or so clones, approximately 90% of them singletons; the top ten hold around a tenth. This clonotype was obtained from a woman in her 40s who had recovered from COVID-19. The sequenced material came from PBMCs or T cells enriched from blood (not recorded which). V is TRBV11-3 and J is TRBJ2-1; 8 positions agree with TRBD2. CDR3 DNA sequence: TGTGCCAGCAGCTTAGCGGGGGGCAGGGGACTAGTCGACAATGAGCAGTTCTTC. It yields the protein CASSLAGGRGLVDNEQFF.